Presented here are 20 T cell receptor beta chains from one specimen sequenced in a study of cytomegalovirus exposure and HLA in healthy donors. Primers for the PCR totalled 60 Vbeta and 13 Jbeta. Here immunoSEQ multiplex PCR was the method, and the copy in TCRdb shows in-frame clones only, minus some. The sample consists of 95,000 or so clones, under 90% of them appearing once. The sample comprised PBMCs. The source is a woman aged 70-85 years in good health and CMV-seropositive.

This rearrangement joins TRBV11-3 to TRBJ2-7; possible D gene TRBD1, 5 bases. The CDR3 is 12 residues long. The germline V gene has CDR1 SGHNT and CDR2 YENEEA. V was trimmed by 5 bases and J by 3 bases, leaving 8 bases between them. CDR3 in amino acids: CASSPGYYEQYF. Written as DNA, the CDR3 is TGTGCCAGCAGCCCAGGGTACTACGAGCAGTACTTC.

This rearrangement joins TRBV7-9 to TRBJ1-2; 7 bases fit TRBD1. Per germline, CDR1 SEHNR and CDR2 FQNEAQ (reference sequence). The CDR3 has 14 amino acids. After removal of 5 bases from V and 3 bases from J, the junction contained 6 bases not matched to a gene. The CDR3 DNA reads as TGTGCCAGCAGCCAAACAGGGGTCCACTATGGCTACACCTTC. This codes for CASSQTGVHYGYTF.

The chain uses TRBV5-4 and TRBJ1-4; 9 bases map to TRBD1. Germline V lookup: CDR1 SGHNT, CDR2 YYREEE (reference sequence). The CDR3 consists of 15 residues. Germline trimming cut 4 bases from V and 3 bases from J; bases unmatched to any gene: 4. The CDR3 reads CASSGTGLANEKLFF. The CDR3 DNA reads TGTGCCAGCAGCGGGACAGGGCTAGCTAATGAAAAACTGTTTTTT.

The chain is built from TRBV4-2 and TRBJ2-7, with a possible D match to TRBD1 (6 bases). This CDR3 is built from 13 residues. Germline values: CDR1 LGHNA, CDR2 YNFKEQ. Trimming removed 4 bases at V and 3 bases at J, with 10 bases between. Written as DNA, the CDR3 is TGTGCCAGCAGCCGGGAACAGGGCTACGAGCAGTACTTC. Translating gives CASSREQGYEQYF.

V gene TRBV19 combines with J gene TRBJ2-3; TRBD1 matches at 10 bases. Germline V CDR1 and CDR2: LNHDA, SQIVND (reference sequence). J was trimmed by 7 bases and V by 6 bases; bases with no gene match: 7. This CDR3 is 14 amino acids long. The CDR3 DNA reads TGTGCCAGTAGGGGACAGGGGCTAGGGAATACGCAGTATTTT. Translation gives CASRGQGLGNTQYF.

This clone was observed a few times. J is TRBJ1-1 and V is TRBV5-1, with 7 bases aligning to TRBD1. This CDR3 region has 14 residues. J lost 4 bases, V lost 4 bases, and 7 bases had no gene match. Germline V gene sequence: CDR1 SGHRS, CDR2 YFSETQ. The CDR3 DNA reads as TGCGCCAGCAGCCAATGGGGACAGACCACTGAAGCTTTCTTT. It is translated as CASSQWGQTTEAFF.

This rearrangement joins TRBV5-4 to TRBJ2-7, with a weak D call TRBD1 (6 bases). The tail of the sequence fits TRBJ2-5 better, so the J call may be wrong. The CDR3 has 17 amino acids. Germline CDR1 and CDR2: SGHNT and YYREEE (reference sequence). The CDR3 spells CASSLARDTATQETQYF. In DNA, the CDR3 is TGTGCCAGCAGCTTGGCCCGGGACACAGCAACCCAAGAGACCCAGTACTTC.

This clone has just one count. This chain links TRBV27 with TRBJ2-7; tentatively, D is TRBD2 (6 bases). Trimming removed 2 bases at V and 0 bases at J, with 14 bases between. Germline V CDR1 and CDR2: MNHEY, SMNVEV (reference sequence). The CDR3 contains 16 residues. The CDR3 DNA reads as TGTGCCAGCAGTTTAGTCTGGGACTTTCACTCCTACGAGCAGTACTTC. This translates into CASSLVWDFHSYEQYF.

V is TRBV9 and J is TRBJ2-1; 10 bases align to TRBD2. This CDR3 comprises 17 residues. The trim removed 0 bases at V and 3 bases at J, leaving 6 bases unmatched. Germline V lookup: CDR1 SGDLS, CDR2 YYNGEE. CDR3 loop: CASSVDSGRGYYNEQFF. The DNA for the CDR3 is TGTGCCAGCAGCGTAGACAGCGGGAGGGGATACTACAATGAGCAGTTCTTC. Variable domain in full (rest from reference TRBV9 and TRBJ2-1): DSGVTQTPKHLITATGQRVTLRCSPRSGDLSVYWYQQSLDQGLQFLIQYYNGEERAKGNILERFSAQQFPDLHSELNLSSLELGDSALYFCASSVDSGRGYYNEQFFGPGTRLTVL.

V is TRBV7-9 and J is TRBJ1-1; D is unclear. V was clipped by 1 base and J by 11 bases, with 17 bases between them. There are 14 residues in the CDR3. Germline CDR1 reads SEHNR; CDR2 reads FQNEAQ (reference sequence). The CDR3 DNA reads TGTGCCAGCAGCTTAGGAGCATCGCGCACGGAGGCTTTCTTT. Its translation is CASSLGASRTEAFF.

This chain links TRBV6-5 with TRBJ2-1; TRBD2 matches at 10 bases. Losses at the gene ends were 8 bases for V and 2 bases for J; bases not matched to a gene: 3. The CDR3 has 14 amino acids. Germline V gene data show CDR1 as MNHEY and CDR2 as SVGAGI. The CDR3 DNA reads TGTGCCAGCGGGACTAGCGTGACCTACAATGAGCAGTTCTTC. Translation gives CASGTSVTYNEQFF.

The J gene is TRBJ2-5, the V gene TRBV10-3; 12 bases line up with TRBD2. J was trimmed by 4 bases and V by 0 bases; bases with no gene match: 3. The CDR3 has 16 amino acids. Germline CDR1 reads ENHRY; CDR2 reads SYGVKD. CDR3 DNA: TGTGCCATCAGTGAGTCGGGGACTAGCGGGCCAGAGACCCAGTACTTC. Protein sequence: CAISESGTSGPETQYF.

The rearrangement links TRBV19 to TRBJ1-5; unclear D gene. V lost 9 bases to trimming and J lost 1 base, with 22 bases between them. This CDR3 region has 17 residues. Germline-derived CDR1 and CDR2 are LNHDA and SQIVND (reference sequence). The CDR3 sequence is CASRPTEGFGSNQPQHF. The DNA for the CDR3 is TGTGCCAGCCGCCCAACAGAGGGTTTCGGGAGCAATCAGCCCCAGCATTTT.

The chain couples TRBV7-9 to TRBJ2-3; maybe TRBD2 (5 bases). Trimming took 1 base from V and 0 from J, leaving 8 bases between them. The CDR3 consists of 15 residues. Germline V CDR1 and CDR2: SEHNR, FQNEAQ (reference sequence). The CDR3 DNA follows: TGTGCCAGCAGCTTAGTCTCGGGAAGCACAGATACGCAGTATTTT. Its translation is CASSLVSGSTDTQYF.

The gene calls are TRBV7-9 and TRBJ2-7; a weak D match, TRBD2 (5 bases). Trimming took off 5 bases at V and 2 bases at J, with 13 bases between the two ends. CDR1 is SEHNR and CDR2 is FQNEAQ in the germline V gene (reference sequence). This CDR3 is 14 amino acids long. CDR3 DNA sequence: TGTGCCAGCAGCCCCTTAGCGAGGACCTACGAGCAGTACTTC. Its protein is CASSPLARTYEQYF.

For this clone: Its ends do not fully match the called genes, so a read error is possible. This sample also contains other DNA sequences that code for the same CDR3. The chain uses TRBV30 and TRBJ1-6; D call uncertain. CDR1 and CDR2 from the germline V gene are GTSNPN and SVGIG (reference sequence). This CDR3 comprises 15 residues. The CDR3 loop reads CAWSNPGTYNSPLHF. CDR3 DNA sequence: TGTGCTTGGAGCAATCCAGGTACCTATAATTCACCCCTCCACTTT.

In its sample, this clone was seen a few times. The chain carries TRBV30 and TRBJ2-1; 12 bases are a match to TRBD2. The J segment lost 0 bases and the V segment lost 2 bases, leaving 14 bases of the junction unmatched. CDR3 length: 20 residues. The germline CDR1 and CDR2 sequences are GTSNPN and SVGIG (reference sequence). In DNA, the CDR3 is TGTGCCTGGAGTTCCATACAACGGACTAGCGGGATTAGCTCCTACAATGAGCAGTTCTTC. This codes for CAWSSIQRTSGISSYNEQFF.

DNA for the CDR3: TGTGCCGCCACGACCCGGGACACATCCTACGAGCAGTACTTC. As protein: CAATTRDTSYEQYF. The chain joins TRBV28 to TRBJ2-7; a weak D match, TRBD1 (6 bases). Trimming cost V 11 bases and J 1 base, with 18 bases left between them. Germline CDR1 is MDHEN and CDR2 is SYDVKM. This CDR3 is 14 amino acids long.

The gene calls are TRBV10-1 and TRBJ2-5; TRBD2 agrees at 7 bases. Losses at the gene ends were 7 bases for V and 2 bases for J; bases not matched to a gene: 22. CDR3 length: 19 amino acids. Germline CDR1 is WNHNN and CDR2 is SYGVQD (reference sequence). The CDR3: CASTPTRGREGRTQETQYF. For the CDR3, the DNA is TGCGCCAGCACCCCTACGCGAGGAAGGGAGGGTCGGACGCAAGAGACCCAGTACTTC.

This chain connects TRBV6-1 to TRBJ1-2; D gene ambiguous. Germline CDR1 MNHNS, CDR2 SASEGT. Trimming stripped 6 bases from V and 5 bases from J, with 13 bases between. The CDR3 spans 13 residues. DNA of the CDR3: TGTGCCAGCAGCCGACAATTGGAATATGGCTACACCTTC. Its protein is CASSRQLEYGYTF.